This entry lists 28 T cell receptor beta chains sequenced from one sample in a study of control samples from healthy donors and cancer patients. Sequencing used immunoSEQ multiplex PCR; TCRdb keeps in-frame clones, though not all of them. This sample has 100,000 to 150,000 clones; 90% occur once, and the top ten carry 2.5%. The specimen was blood. The receptor source for this set is a man between 18 and 35 years old in good health.

The chain combines TRBV14 with TRBJ1-2, with D uncertain. CDR1 SGHDN and CDR2 FVKESK come from the germline V gene. Trimming shortened V by 0 bases and J by 5 bases, and 10 bases separated the two germline ends. The CDR3 spans 14 residues. The CDR3 reads CASSQDPQIYGYTF. DNA for the CDR3: TGTGCCAGCAGCCAAGATCCACAGATTTATGGCTACACCTTC.

The gene calls are TRBV4-1 and TRBJ1-1, with 7 bases fitting TRBD1. This CDR3 is 14 amino acids long. V trimming: 6 bases; J trimming: 1 base; junction bases outside the gene matches: 5. Germline lookup yields CDR1 MGHRA and CDR2 YSYEKL. The CDR3 DNA is TGCGCCAGCAGACAAACAGGGGAGAACACTGAAGCTTTCTTT. Translated, it gives CASRQTGENTEAFF.

The chain joins TRBV2 to TRBJ1-3; D is uncertain. The CDR3 loop spans 14 amino acids. Per the germline V gene, CDR1 is SNHLY and CDR2 is FYNNEI. V dropped 2 bases and J dropped 8 bases, with 13 bases sitting between them. The chain's CDR3 is CASSELGYGDTIYF. The CDR3 nucleotides are TGTGCCAGCAGTGAACTAGGGTACGGAGACACCATATATTTT.

Only one count was recorded for this clone. The V call is TRBV3-1 (or the pseudogene TRBV3-2), the J call TRBJ1-6; a weak D match, TRBD1 (5 bases). The CDR3 covers 15 residues. The V end lost 4 bases, the J end lost 9 bases, and 16 bases lay between the germline ends. Germline CDR1 and CDR2: LGHDT and YNNKEL (reference sequence). CDR3 DNA sequence: TGTGCCAGCAGCCCCGCGAGGGGTGGGTCTTCACCCCTCCACTTT. It specifies CASSPARGGSSPLHF.

For this clone: Other nucleotide sequences in the sample specify the same CDR3. This chain uses TRBV29-1 with TRBJ1-5; 9 bases align to TRBD1. The CDR3 has 14 residues. The V and J ends lost 6 bases and 6 bases, in that order; junction bases with no gene match: 9. The germline V gene encodes CDR1 SQVTM and CDR2 ANQGSEA. The CDR3, as DNA: TGCAGCGTGGGACGGACAGGGGAGGGTCAGCCCCAGCATTTT. Its protein product is CSVGRTGEGQPQHF.

This clone was observed a handful of times. The rearrangement uses TRBV14 and TRBJ1-6; possibly TRBD1 for D (5 bases). Trimming took 5 bases from V and 8 from J, leaving 22 bases between them. The CDR3 loop spans 17 amino acids. Germline lookup yields CDR1 SGHDN and CDR2 FVKESK. CDR3 in DNA: TGTGCCAGCAGCGCAAAAATCGGGAGGGGTATGGATTCACCCCTCCACTTT. It yields the protein CASSAKIGRGMDSPLHF.

The chain has TRBV10-3 and TRBJ2-7; TRBD1 might be the D (6 bases). This CDR3 is built from 15 residues. V lost 0 bases to trimming and J lost 2 bases, with 11 bases between them. Germline assignment: CDR1 ENHRY and CDR2 SYGVKD. The CDR3 here is CAISESPGQTYEQYF. In DNA, the CDR3 is TGTGCCATCAGTGAGTCTCCGGGACAAACCTACGAGCAGTACTTC.

This sequence joins TRBV10-2 and TRBJ2-4, with 9 bases matching TRBD1. The CDR3 has 14 residues. V lost 5 bases and J lost 8; bases outside the gene matches: 7. CDR1 and CDR2 from the germline V gene are WSHSY and SAAADI. The DNA for the CDR3 is TGCGCCAGCAGTAGGGGACAGGGAACGGACATTCAGTACTTC. This codes for CASSRGQGTDIQYF.

The gene calls are TRBV6-5 and TRBJ2-3; D perhaps matches TRBD2 (5 bases). The CDR3 is made up of 16 amino acids. Germline assignment: CDR1 MNHEY and CDR2 SVGAGI. Trimming removed 4 bases from V and 1 base from J, with 15 bases in between. DNA for the CDR3: TGTGCCAGCAGTTCCCCACGCGTCGGGGGCACAGATACGCAGTATTTT. Translated, it gives CASSSPRVGGTDTQYF.

The chain joins TRBV2 to TRBJ2-7; 8 positions match TRBD1. Germline CDR1 is SNHLY and CDR2 is FYNNEI. CDR3 length: 12 residues. V lost 6 bases and J lost 5; bases outside the gene matches: 3. CDR3: CASSDRGDEQYV. CDR3 sequence (DNA): TGTGCCAGCAGCGACAGGGGAGACGAGCAGTACGTC.

In nucleotides, the CDR3 is TGTGCCATCAGTGAAGCGGGAGGGTTCTACGAGCAGTACGTC. This translates into CAISEAGGFYEQYV. The chain uses TRBV10-3 and TRBJ2-7, with 10 bases matching TRBD2. The length of the CDR3 is 14 residues. V shed 3 bases, J shed 3 bases, and the junction held 2 bases outside the gene matches. Germline CDR1 and CDR2: ENHRY and SYGVKD.

The V and J genes are TRBV21-1 and TRBJ2-3. TRBV21-1 is reported as a pseudogene. CDR3 length equals 14 residues. CDR3 DNA sequence: TGTGCCAGCAGCAAAATGGGAAGGGCAGATACGCAGTATTTT. Translating it yields CASSKMGRADTQYF.

J is TRBJ2-7 and V is TRBV5-8; 11 bases are a match to TRBD1. V shed 4 bases, J shed 5 bases, and the junction held 8 bases outside the gene matches. This CDR3 has 15 residues. CDR1 is SGHTS and CDR2 is YDEGEE in the germline V gene. CDR3 loop: CASSPEDRGRDEQYF. In DNA, the CDR3 is TGTGCCAGCAGCCCCGAGGACAGGGGGCGGGACGAGCAGTACTTC.

The J gene is TRBJ2-3, the V gene TRBV7-2; either TRBD1 or TRBD2 may fit D (5 bases each). The germline V gene has CDR1 SGHTA and CDR2 FQGNSA. The CDR3 sequence is 10 residues long. V gave up 9 bases and J gave up 6 bases, with 7 bases separating them. CDR3 amino acids: CASGGDTQYF. CDR3 DNA: TGTGCCAGTGGGGGTGATACGCAGTATTTT.

The CDR3 sequence is CASSVTGSMNTEAFF. The CDR3 coding sequence is TGTGCCAGCAGCGTAACAGGTTCAATGAACACTGAAGCTTTCTTT. This chain connects TRBV9 to TRBJ1-1, with a weak D call TRBD1 (5 bases). Germline V gene lookup returns CDR1 SGDLS and CDR2 YYNGEE. The CDR3 loop spans 15 amino acids. The germline V and J ends were trimmed by 1 base and 0 bases, with 10 bases remaining between them.

The chain recombines TRBV5-5 with TRBJ2-7, with D perhaps TRBD1 or TRBD2 (6 bases each). The CDR3 has 13 residues. CDR1 and CDR2 (germline): SGHKS, YYEKEE (reference sequence). Deletions cut 4 bases from V and 3 bases from J, with 11 bases between. CDR3 coding DNA: TGTGCCAGCAGCCGGACAGCGGGCTACGAGCAGTACGTC. Its protein product is CASSRTAGYEQYV.

Points on this clone: Within the sample, other DNA sequences also encode this same CDR3. J is TRBJ2-5 and V is TRBV11-3; no firm D call. This CDR3 has 11 amino acids. Trimming left V 4 bases short and J 5 bases short, with 5 bases between. CDR1 SGHNT and CDR2 YENEEA come from the germline V gene. In DNA form, the CDR3 reads TGTGCCAGCAGCTCCCAGGAGACCCAGTACTTC. Its translation is CASSSQETQYF.

This chain joins TRBV6-1 and TRBJ2-5; D unresolved. This CDR3 contains 14 residues. The germline V and J ends were trimmed by 0 bases and 2 bases, with 7 bases remaining between them. Germline-derived CDR1 and CDR2 are MNHNS and SASEGT. The CDR3 bases are TGTGCCAGCAGTGAAGCTCGACGGCAAGAGACCCAGTACTTC. Translation gives CASSEARRQETQYF.

This chain joins TRBV5-6 and TRBJ2-7, with D possibly matching TRBD2 (7 bases). The V gene's germline CDR1 is SGHDT and CDR2 YYEEEE. V dropped 4 bases and J dropped 7 bases, with 18 bases sitting between them. The CDR3 totals 14 residues. Written as DNA, the CDR3 is TGTGCCAGCAGCCTAGGGGGGGAGTCATTGGAGCAGTACGTC. This codes for CASSLGGESLEQYV.

CDR3 in DNA: TGTGCCAGCAGCTTAGGTTGGAGCTCCTATAATTCACCCCTCCACTTT. This encodes CASSLGWSSYNSPLHF. This chain links TRBV5-6 with TRBJ1-6; the D is unclear. The CDR3 contains 16 residues. Trimming took off 2 bases at V and 0 bases at J, with 9 bases between the two ends. The germline gives CDR1 SGHDT, CDR2 YYEEEE.

The gene calls are TRBV9 and TRBJ1-5; D gene uncertain. The CDR3 runs 13 residues. Germline CDR1 reads SGDLS; CDR2 reads YYNGEE. V was shortened by 7 bases and J by 3 bases, with 11 bases between the two germline ends. The CDR3 here is CASAAGYNQPQHF. In nucleotides, the CDR3 is TGTGCCAGCGCCGCGGGTTACAATCAGCCCCAGCATTTT.

The chain joins TRBV6-4 to TRBJ1-5; possibly TRBD1 for D (5 bases). Germline lookup yields CDR1 MRHNA and CDR2 SNTAGT. The V gene lost 6 bases and the J gene lost 0 bases, with 15 bases spanning the gap. This CDR3 spans 16 amino acids. CDR3 amino acids: CASRLRDLYSNQPQHF. The DNA of the CDR3 is TGTGCCAGCAGACTCCGGGACCTTTATAGCAATCAGCCCCAGCATTTT.

This chain uses TRBV30 with TRBJ2-1; 7 bases map to TRBD2. J gave up 9 bases and V 0 bases, and 5 bases lay outside the gene matches. This CDR3 is 13 amino acids long. Germline V CDR1 and CDR2: GTSNPN, SVGIG (reference sequence). The CDR3 DNA follows: TGTGCCTGGAGTGTAGGGCTAGCGGTTGAGCAGTTCTTC. Translating gives CAWSVGLAVEQFF.

The chain uses TRBV5-1 and TRBJ1-1; D might be TRBD1 (6 bases). Germline CDR1 is SGHRS and CDR2 is YFSETQ. The CDR3 has 15 residues. V lost 4 bases and J lost 4, with 17 bases in between. CDR3 region: CASSPLGGGGTEAFF. DNA for the CDR3: TGCGCCAGCAGCCCCCTCGGGGGGGGCGGCACTGAAGCTTTCTTT.

The chain links TRBV15 to TRBJ2-7; TRBD1 agrees at 7 bases. Germline V lookup: CDR1 LNHNV, CDR2 YYDKDF (reference sequence). The CDR3 is 13 amino acids. The V segment lost 1 base and the J segment 9 bases; nucleotides outside the gene matches: 6. The DNA for the CDR3 is TGTGCCACCAGCAGAGGGGACAGTTTAGGGCAGTACTTC. Amino acids: CATSRGDSLGQYF. Filled out from reference TRBV15 and TRBJ2-7, the complete variable domain reads DAMVIQNPRYQVTQFGKPVTLSCSQTLNHNVMYWYQQKSSQAPKLLFHYYDKDFNNEADTPDNFQSRRPNTSFCFLDIRSPGLGDTAMYLCATSRGDSLGQYFGPGTRLTVT.

V usage is TRBV11-2 and J usage is TRBJ2-7; TRBD2 matches 9 bases. With 0 bases clipped from V and 4 bases from J, the junction kept 10 bases outside the gene matches. The CDR3 extends over 17 amino acids. Germline CDR1 and CDR2: SGHAT and FQNNGV. CDR3 in DNA: TGTGCCAGCAGCTTAGATTGGGTAGCGGGAGTGGCTTACGAGCAGTACGTC. Its protein is CASSLDWVAGVAYEQYV.

The gene calls are TRBV25-1 and TRBJ2-3; D is unclear. The CDR3 loop spans 13 amino acids. The germline gives CDR1 MGHDK, CDR2 SYGVNS. Trimming pared 4 bases from V and 4 bases from J, leaving 9 bases between. CDR3 DNA: TGTGCCAGCAGTGTGGGCTCGTCAGATACGCAGTATTTT. Amino acids: CASSVGSSDTQYF.

The chain employs TRBV9 and TRBJ1-5; TRBD1 is a possible D gene (6 bases). The CDR3 covers 14 residues. Trimming took 4 bases from V and 6 from J, leaving 14 bases between them. The germline V gene encodes CDR1 SGDLS and CDR2 YYNGEE. CDR3 sequence: CASSQGGLGQPQHF. CDR3 sequence (DNA): TGTGCCAGCAGCCAAGGGGGGCTAGGTCAGCCCCAGCATTTT.